This T cell receptor beta chain appears in the sequencing data of a study of blood T cell repertoires in COVID-19. Overall study: The study drew acute and convalescent COVID-19 samples from the United States, Italy and Spain. The analysed material was cDNA or gDNA that came from T cells, B-cell-depleted T cells, or PBMCs.

Trimming at V came to 8 bases and at J to 7 bases, leaving 6 bases not matched to a gene. Germline lookup yields CDR1 SGHRS and CDR2 YFSETQ. This CDR3 is 12 amino acids long. Authors' analysis steps: Amplification of reference gene primers provided the estimated nucleated cell counts. Sequencing used immunoSEQ multiplex PCR; TCRdb keeps in-frame clones, though not all of them. D and trimming come from the DNA, and the V and J calls and clone size come from that table. The table includes around 94,000 clones, 80% to 95% detected once. This clonotype originated in a man aged 18 to 30 with acute or convalescent COVID-19. The specimen was peripheral blood. The chain employs TRBV5-1 and TRBJ1-1, with 9 bases that match TRBD1. CDR3 sequence (DNA): TGCGCCAGTGGACAGGGGCAGGGTGAAGCTTTCTTT. Its translation is CASGQGQGEAFF.